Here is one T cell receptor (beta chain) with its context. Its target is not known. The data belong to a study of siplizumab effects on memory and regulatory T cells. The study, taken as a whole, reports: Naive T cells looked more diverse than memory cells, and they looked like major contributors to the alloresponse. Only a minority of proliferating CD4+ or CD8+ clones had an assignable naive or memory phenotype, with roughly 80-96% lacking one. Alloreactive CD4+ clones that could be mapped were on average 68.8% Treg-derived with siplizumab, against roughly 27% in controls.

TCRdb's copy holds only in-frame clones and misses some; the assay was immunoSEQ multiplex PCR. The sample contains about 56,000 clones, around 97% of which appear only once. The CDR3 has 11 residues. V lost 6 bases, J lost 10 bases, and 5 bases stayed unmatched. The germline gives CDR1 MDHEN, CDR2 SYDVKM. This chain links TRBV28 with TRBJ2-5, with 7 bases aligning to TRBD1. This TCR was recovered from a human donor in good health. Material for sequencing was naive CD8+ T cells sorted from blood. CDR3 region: CASRDQGDQYF. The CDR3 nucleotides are TGTGCCAGCAGGGATCAGGGGGACCAGTACTTC.